This T cell receptor (beta chain) was found in a study of control samples from healthy donors and cancer patients. Produced via immunoSEQ multiplex PCR; TCRdb's table is partial and in-frame only. The table shows approximately 100,000 clones, with about nine tenths occurring only once. Germline assignment: CDR1 SGDLS and CDR2 YYNGEE. This CDR3 comprises 13 residues. With 0 bases removed from V and 2 bases from J, the gap between germline ends came to 6 bases. The chain couples TRBV9 to TRBJ2-7, with unresolved D. Sequencing was carried out using blood. This clonotype was obtained from a human donor in good health. The donor label of this sample is uncertain. In DNA, the CDR3 is TGTGCCAGCAGCGTAGCAGACACCTACGAGCAGTACTTC. It codes for CASSVADTYEQYF.